These 6 T cell receptor beta chains share one sample of origin, sequenced in a study of T-cell reconstitution after alpha-beta-depleted transplantation in children. Unique molecular identifiers were built into the TCRbeta library. A single record per CDR3 protein comes from TCRdb applying MiXCR to the PCR reads. The data show 350,000 to 400,000 distinct CDR3 sequences, roughly 21% seen once. The sequencing here drew on PBMCs from the stem cell graft donor, taken from the stem cell graft. Receptors were obtained from a human donor who donated a stem cell graft to a child with acute myeloid leukemia.

The table lists this clonotype with a few counts. CDR3 sequence (DNA): TGTGCCAGCAGTTTGCTCGGGACAGACAACATTCAGTACTTC. Its protein is CASSLLGTDNIQYF. The chain recombines TRBV28 with TRBJ2-4; TRBD1 aligns across 7 bases. The CDR3 consists of 14 residues. Germline loops: CDR1 MDHEN, CDR2 SYDVKM. The trim removed 3 bases at V and 7 bases at J, leaving 6 bases unmatched.

The chain has TRBV4-1 and TRBJ2-7; D may correspond to TRBD1 or TRBD2 (7 bases each). Germline values: CDR1 MGHRA, CDR2 YSYEKL. The CDR3 contains 15 residues. The V end was cut by 4 bases, the J end by 7 bases, with 20 bases between. CDR3: CASSPWAGQGGEQYF. The CDR3 DNA reads TGCGCCAGCAGCCCCTGGGCAGGGCAGGGGGGGGAGCAGTACTTC.

This rearrangement joins TRBV6-1 to TRBJ2-3; 13 nucleotides align to TRBD2. With V trimmed by 6 bases and J by 7 bases, 7 bases remained unmatched. This CDR3 region has 15 residues. CDR1 MNHNS and CDR2 SASEGT come from the germline V gene. The CDR3 DNA sequence: TGTGCCAGCAGCCTGGGGACTAGCGGGATGTATACGCAGTATTTT. Its protein product is CASSLGTSGMYTQYF.

The rearrangement uses TRBV5-1 and TRBJ2-1; a weak D match, TRBD2 (6 bases). Trimming removed 8 bases at V and 5 bases at J, with 14 bases between. Per the germline V gene, CDR1 is SGHRS and CDR2 is YFSETQ. The CDR3 extends over 13 amino acids. CDR3 sequence reads: CASSGLLNNEQFF. CDR3 nucleotide sequence: TGCGCCAGTAGTGGACTATTAAACAATGAGCAGTTCTTC.

This clonotype was seen a few times. J is TRBJ2-2 and V is TRBV21-1; the table's D call of TRBD2 was not tested on the DNA. TRBV21-1 represents a pseudogene. There are 12 residues in the CDR3. DNA for the CDR3: TGTGCCAGCAGCCCTCCCAACGGGGAGCTGTTTTTT. Its translation is CASSPPNGELFF.

This clonotype has only a few counts. The chain has TRBV20-1 and TRBJ2-5; maybe TRBD1 (6 bases). In germline, CDR1 is DFQATT, CDR2 SNEGSKA (reference sequence). There are 13 residues in the CDR3. V gave up 5 bases and J gave up 4 bases, with 14 bases separating them. The CDR3 protein is CSAATGSTETQYF. As DNA, the CDR3 is TGCAGTGCTGCTACAGGGTCTACAGAGACCCAGTACTTC.